This T cell receptor beta chain stems from a study of blood T cell repertoires in COVID-19. Study overall: Whether acute or convalescent, the COVID-19 samples came from the United States, Italy and Spain.

Authors' data handling: From reference gene primer amplification, estimates of nucleated cell counts were derived. This table comes from immunoSEQ multiplex PCR, and its TCRdb copy is limited to in-frame clones, with some not included. Clonal size and the V and J genes are those of that table, whereas D and trimming came from the DNA. This repertoire shows about 480,000 clones, 88% found once; its top ten account for over 1.5%. Researchers sorted participants into cohorts using their self-reported clinical history. Cohort 3 recovery required two negative PCRs, clearance, or symptom resolution. This clone appeared once. Germline-derived CDR1 and CDR2 are SGHNT and YENEEA. This CDR3 contains 15 residues. Trimming took 3 bases from V and 4 from J, leaving 14 bases between them.

The sequenced sample consisted of PBMCs or T cells enriched from blood (not recorded which). This sequence was found in a middle-aged woman who had recovered from COVID-19. This chain joins TRBV11-3 and TRBJ2-3; D unresolved. The CDR3 is CASSFNPGDSDTQYF. The CDR3 DNA reads TGTGCCAGCAGCTTCAACCCTGGAGATTCAGATACGCAGTATTTT.